One and the same sample provided the 20 T cell receptor beta chains below, sequenced in a study of breast tumors, draining lymph nodes, adjacent tissues. TCRdb processed the multiplex PCR reads anew with MiXCR; each CDR3 protein has one entry. The sample lists 20,000 to 30,000 distinct CDR3 sequences, about 25% seen once, with less than 15% in the top ten. What was sequenced was breast tumor tissue. These receptors originate from a female donor with breast cancer. Some clones in this sample may be carry-over from other donors' samples.

Concerning this clonotype itself: Being one base from a much bigger clone, this may be a read error. The CDR3 DNA reads TGTGCCAGCAGTTCCCGGCCAGGGTTGGTGGGCTACACCTTC. It yields the protein CASSSRPGLVGYTF. This chain connects TRBV6-5 to TRBJ1-2, with D possibly matching TRBD1 (5 bases). This CDR3 has 14 amino acids. V was cut by 4 bases and J by 8 bases, with 17 bases left in between. The germline V gene has CDR1 MNHEY and CDR2 SVGAGI.

This clonotype is classed as medium-sized. V usage is TRBV20-1 and J usage is TRBJ1-6; possible D gene TRBD1, 5 bases. Germline CDR1 and CDR2: DFQATT and SNEGSKA (reference sequence). The CDR3 contains 14 residues. Deletions cut 6 bases from V and 7 bases from J, with 16 bases between. The CDR3 nucleotides read TGCAGTGCCCCGGTAGGGGCTACGAATTCACCCCTCCACTTT. Protein sequence: CSAPVGATNSPLHF.

This clonotype has ten or more counts. The J gene is TRBJ1-5, the V gene TRBV12-3 or TRBV12-4; tentatively, D is TRBD1 (6 bases). The CDR3 covers 16 residues. Trimming left V 3 bases short and J 3 bases short, with 15 bases between. CDR3 residues: CASSFWMDRNNQPQHF. In DNA, the CDR3 is TGTGCCAGCAGTTTTTGGATGGACAGAAACAATCAGCCCCAGCATTTT.

The rearrangement joins TRBV20-1 to TRBJ1-4; no reliable D call. Germline V gene data show CDR1 as DFQATT and CDR2 as SNEGSKA (reference sequence). Trimming took off 3 bases at V and 12 bases at J, with 17 bases between the two ends. The CDR3 length is 13 residues. The CDR3 region is CSARAAVREELFF. CDR3 DNA sequence: TGCAGTGCTAGGGCTGCCGTTCGTGAGGAACTGTTTTTT.

This clonotype was seen ten or more times. The chain links TRBV6-1 to TRBJ1-6; D unresolved. CDR3 length: 15 amino acids. Trimming took 3 bases from V and 1 from J, leaving 7 bases between them. Germline-derived CDR1 and CDR2 are MNHNS and SASEGT. Here the CDR3 DNA reads TGTGCCAGCAGTGATGGAACTTCCTATAATTCACCCCTCCACTTT. It translates to CASSDGTSYNSPLHF.

This clonotype appeared many times. This rearrangement joins TRBV11-2 to TRBJ2-5; no clear D. Trimming removed 0 bases from V and 0 bases from J, with 2 bases in between. The CDR3 runs to 13 residues. From germline, CDR1 is SGHAT and CDR2 FQNNGV. CDR3 region: CASSLDYQETQYF. CDR3 sequence (DNA): TGTGCCAGCAGCTTAGACTACCAAGAGACCCAGTACTTC. Using reference TRBV11-2 and TRBJ2-5 for the parts outside the CDR3, the full variable domain is EAGVAQSPRYKIIEKRQSVAFWCNPISGHATLYWYQQILGQGPKLLIQFQNNGVVDDSQLPKDRFSAERLKGVDSTLKIQPAKLEDSAVYLCASSLDYQETQYFGPGTRLLVL.

This clonotype appeared a few times. The junction departs from the called germline gene at one end, perhaps through a read error. V and J are TRBV7-7 and TRBJ2-5; 8 positions agree with TRBD2. In germline, CDR1 is SSHAT, CDR2 FNYEAQ (reference sequence). The CDR3 contains 14 residues. The CDR3 is CASSASGSGGTQYF. The CDR3, as DNA: TGTGCTAGCAGCGCCAGCGGGAGTGGGGGGACCCAGTACTTC.

Remarks on this clonotype: This likely comes from a read error, as the CDR3 has no conserved phenylalanine or tryptophan at its end. This chain links TRBV30 with TRBJ1-6; TRBD1 agrees at 9 bases. This CDR3 contains 14 residues. Germline V gene data show CDR1 as GTSNPN and CDR2 as SVGIG (reference sequence). CDR3 in DNA: TGTGCCAGGAGTCGGGGACAGGGAGGTTCACCCCTCCACTCT. It encodes CARSRGQGGSPLHS.

In its sample, this clonotype was seen many times. This chain connects TRBV10-2 to TRBJ2-5; tentatively, D is TRBD1 or TRBD2 (7 bases each). The germline V gene has CDR1 WSHSY and CDR2 SAAADI. V gave up 5 bases and J gave up 4 bases, with 14 bases separating them. This CDR3 is 14 amino acids long. CDR3 loop: CASSSGGGVETQYF. For the CDR3, the DNA is TGCGCCAGCAGTTCAGGGGGGGGGGTAGAGACCCAGTACTTC.

The chain employs TRBV20-1 and TRBJ2-7; TRBD2 aligns across 12 bases. The CDR3 runs 14 residues. Trimming at V came to 5 bases and at J to 0 bases, leaving 2 bases not matched to a gene. Germline CDR1 reads DFQATT; CDR2 reads SNEGSKA (reference sequence). The CDR3 bases are TGCAGTGCTCTGACTAGCGGGAGCTCCTACGAGCAGTACTTC. Amino acids: CSALTSGSSYEQYF.

Worth noting for this clonotype: At one boundary the junction diverges from the germline segment, which might be a read error. The rearrangement uses TRBV7-7 and TRBJ1-1; perhaps TRBD1 as D (5 bases). The CDR3 runs to 13 residues. Germline loops: CDR1 SSHAT, CDR2 FNYEAQ (reference sequence). The CDR3 DNA follows: TGTGCTAGCAGCTTAGCGCAGGGCACTGAAGCTTTCTTT. Amino acids: CASSLAQGTEAFF.

This clonotype appeared many times. The chain is built from TRBV5-1 and TRBJ1-3; maybe TRBD1 (6 bases). Deletions cut 3 bases from V and 4 bases from J, with 8 bases between. The CDR3 runs to 13 residues. Germline CDR1 reads SGHRS; CDR2 reads YFSETQ. The CDR3 DNA follows: TGCGCCAGCAGCTACGGACAGGGAAACACCATATATTTT. This translates into CASSYGQGNTIYF.

In its sample, this clonotype was seen many times. V usage is TRBV19 and J usage is TRBJ2-1, with 7 nucleotides matching TRBD2. This CDR3 spans 14 amino acids. The germline V gene has CDR1 LNHDA and CDR2 SQIVND (reference sequence). V gave up 3 bases and J gave up 4 bases; unmatched junction bases: 3. In nucleotides, the CDR3 is TGTGCCAGTAGTATGGGGCGGGAGTACAATGAGCAGTTCTTC. Residues: CASSMGREYNEQFF.

This clonotype is medium-sized by share. The rearrangement joins TRBV20-1 to TRBJ2-7; D not resolved. Germline CDR1 reads DFQATT; CDR2 reads SNEGSKA (reference sequence). V was pared by 3 bases and J by 4 bases, with 13 bases between. The CDR3 consists of 13 residues. The CDR3 region has the DNA TGCAGTGCTAGCCGGTTCCGGGCGTACGAGCAGTACTTC. Translated, it gives CSASRFRAYEQYF.

Comment on this clonotype: The junction departs from the called germline gene at one end, perhaps through a read error. The V call is TRBV12-3 or TRBV12-4, the J call TRBJ2-7, with D unclear. The CDR3 spans 12 residues. CDR3 sequence: CASSLVIHEQHF. The CDR3 DNA reads as TGTGCCAGCAGTTTAGTGATCCACGAGCAGCACTTC.

This clonotype was counted a single time. This could be a read error, since a much larger clone is one nucleotide away. This chain uses TRBV3-1 with TRBJ1-5; 7 positions agree with TRBD1. The closer fit of TRBJ2-3 to the DNA end suggests the J call may be wrong. CDR1 is LGHDT, CDR2 YNNKEL, per germline (reference sequence). The CDR3 extends over 13 amino acids. The CDR3 here is CASSLGGEGPQYF. The CDR3 DNA follows: TGTGCCAGCAGCTTAGGGGGCGAGGGGCCCCAGTATTTT.

This clonotype was observed at least ten times. J is TRBJ1-3 and V is TRBV7-2; TRBD1 aligns across 7 bases. V dropped 3 bases and J dropped 4; count of bases not matched to a gene: 3. The CDR3 totals 14 residues. From germline, CDR1 is SGHTA and CDR2 FQGNSA. DNA of the CDR3: TGTGCCAGCAGCTTGGAGACAGGGGGAAACACCATATATTTT. It codes for CASSLETGGNTIYF.

This chain uses TRBV5-1 with TRBJ2-7; D gene ambiguous. Deletions cut 7 bases from V and 0 bases from J, with 17 bases between. CDR1 and CDR2 (germline): SGHRS, YFSETQ. The CDR3 sequence is 15 residues long. The CDR3 loop reads CASQSPGRFSYEQYF. The DNA of the CDR3 is TGCGCCAGCCAGTCCCCCGGAAGATTCTCCTACGAGCAGTACTTC.

At least ten counts were recorded for this clonotype. The chain carries TRBV20-1 and TRBJ2-7; 7 bases map to TRBD2. There are 14 residues in the CDR3. Germline V lookup: CDR1 DFQATT, CDR2 SNEGSKA (reference sequence). J was trimmed by 3 bases and V by 1 base; bases with no gene match: 6. DNA for the CDR3: TGCAGTGCTAGAGCGACTAGCCGGGGCTACGAGCAGTACTTC. Residues: CSARATSRGYEQYF.

Points on this clonotype: Given the absence of the conserved phenylalanine or tryptophan at the CDR3 end, a read error is likely. No DNA is shown, since the ends of the CDR3 on it are uncertain; the CDR3 is the one TCRdb lists. J is TRBJ1-2 and V is TRBV7-2. CDR1 and CDR2 from the germline V gene are SGHTA and FQGNSA. Inclusive of both ends, the CDR3 amounts to 8 amino acids. CDR3 region: CASSLEFL.